The sample holds many counts of the clone carrying this T cell receptor (beta chain). The antigen remains unidentified. This entry belongs to a study of response to subunit inactivated influenza vaccine. Whole-study findings and limits: The authors suggested that every seasonal influenza vaccination recruits few new T cells.

TCRdb reprocessed the RT-PCR reads via MiXCR and lists one record per CDR3 protein. Here the sample spans 800,000 or so distinct CDR3 sequences, approximately 22% being singletons. V lost 5 bases and J 10 bases, leaving 23 bases between the germline ends. This CDR3 has 16 residues. The material was PBMCs from blood, obtained about 5 days after vaccination. J is TRBJ2-2 and V is TRBV12-3 or TRBV12-4, with D maybe TRBD2 (6 bases). This sequence originates from a man in his fifties who received an inactivated influenza vaccine. This chain's CDR3 is CASSTPKAGTEEELFF. The CDR3 bases are TGTGCCAGCAGTACCCCCAAGGCGGGGACTGAGGAGGAGCTGTTTTTT.